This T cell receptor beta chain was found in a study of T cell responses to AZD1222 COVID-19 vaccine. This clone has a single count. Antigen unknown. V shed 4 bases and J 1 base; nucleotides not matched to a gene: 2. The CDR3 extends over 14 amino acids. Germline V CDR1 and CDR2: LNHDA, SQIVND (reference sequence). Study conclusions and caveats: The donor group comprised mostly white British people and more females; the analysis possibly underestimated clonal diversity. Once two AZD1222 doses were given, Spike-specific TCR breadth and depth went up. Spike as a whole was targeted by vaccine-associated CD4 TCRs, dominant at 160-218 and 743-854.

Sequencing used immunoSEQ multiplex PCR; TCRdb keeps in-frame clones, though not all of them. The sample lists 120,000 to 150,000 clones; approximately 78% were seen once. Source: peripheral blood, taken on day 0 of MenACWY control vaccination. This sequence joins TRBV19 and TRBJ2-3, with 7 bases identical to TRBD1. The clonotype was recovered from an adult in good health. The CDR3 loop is CASSTGQGTDTQYF. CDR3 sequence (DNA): TGTGCCAGTAGTACAGGACAGGGCACAGATACGCAGTATTTT.